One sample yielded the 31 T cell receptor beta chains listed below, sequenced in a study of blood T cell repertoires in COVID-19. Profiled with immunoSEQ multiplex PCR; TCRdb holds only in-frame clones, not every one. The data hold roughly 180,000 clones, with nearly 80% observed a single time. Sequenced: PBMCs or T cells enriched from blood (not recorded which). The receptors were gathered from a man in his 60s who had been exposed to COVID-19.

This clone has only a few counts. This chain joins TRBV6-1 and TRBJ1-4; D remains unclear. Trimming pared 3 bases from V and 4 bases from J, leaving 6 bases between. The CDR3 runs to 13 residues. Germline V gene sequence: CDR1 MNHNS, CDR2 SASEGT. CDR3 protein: CASSEASNEKLFF. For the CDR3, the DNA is TGTGCCAGCAGTGAGGCCAGTAATGAAAAACTGTTTTTT.

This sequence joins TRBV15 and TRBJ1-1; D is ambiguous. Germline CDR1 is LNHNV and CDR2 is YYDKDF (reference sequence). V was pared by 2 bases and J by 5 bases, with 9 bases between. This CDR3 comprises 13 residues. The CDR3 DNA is TGTGCCACCAGCAGAACACGGGAAACTGAAGCTTTCTTT. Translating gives CATSRTRETEAFF.

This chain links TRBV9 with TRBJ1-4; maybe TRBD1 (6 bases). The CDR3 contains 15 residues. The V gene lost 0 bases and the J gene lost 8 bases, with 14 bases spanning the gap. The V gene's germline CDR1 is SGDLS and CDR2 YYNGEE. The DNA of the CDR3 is TGTGCCAGCAGCGTAGTGGGGGCAGGGGAAGAAAAACTGTTTTTT. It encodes CASSVVGAGEEKLFF.

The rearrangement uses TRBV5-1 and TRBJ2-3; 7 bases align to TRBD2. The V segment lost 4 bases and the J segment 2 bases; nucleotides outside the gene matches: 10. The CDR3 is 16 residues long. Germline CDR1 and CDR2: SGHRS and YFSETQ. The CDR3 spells CASSLSSGTVTDTQYF. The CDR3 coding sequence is TGCGCCAGCAGCCTGTCTAGCGGAACAGTCACAGATACGCAGTATTTT.

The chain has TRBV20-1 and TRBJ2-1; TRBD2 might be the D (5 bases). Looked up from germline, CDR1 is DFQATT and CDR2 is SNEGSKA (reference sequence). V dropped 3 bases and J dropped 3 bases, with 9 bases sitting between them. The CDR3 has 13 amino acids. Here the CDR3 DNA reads TGCAGTGCTAGTCACGGGGTCTACAATGAGCAGTTCTTC. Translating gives CSASHGVYNEQFF.

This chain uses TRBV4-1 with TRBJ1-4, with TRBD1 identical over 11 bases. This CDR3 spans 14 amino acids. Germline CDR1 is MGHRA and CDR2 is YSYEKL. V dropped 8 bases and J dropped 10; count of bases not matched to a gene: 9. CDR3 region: CASASPGQGGKLFF. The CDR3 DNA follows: TGCGCCAGCGCATCCCCGGGACAGGGGGGAAAACTGTTTTTT.

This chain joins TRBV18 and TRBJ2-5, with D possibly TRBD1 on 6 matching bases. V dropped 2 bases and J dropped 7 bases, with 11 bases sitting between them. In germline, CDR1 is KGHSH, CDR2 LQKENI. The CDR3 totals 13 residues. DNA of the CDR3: TGTGCCAGCTCACCATCAGGGGCGGTGACCCAGTACTTC. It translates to CASSPSGAVTQYF.

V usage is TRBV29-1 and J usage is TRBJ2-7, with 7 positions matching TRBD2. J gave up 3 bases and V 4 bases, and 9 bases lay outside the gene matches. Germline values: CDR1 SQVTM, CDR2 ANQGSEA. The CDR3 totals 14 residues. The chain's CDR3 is CSVAHGLGNYEQYF. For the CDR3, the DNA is TGCAGCGTTGCCCACGGACTAGGGAACTACGAGCAGTACTTC.

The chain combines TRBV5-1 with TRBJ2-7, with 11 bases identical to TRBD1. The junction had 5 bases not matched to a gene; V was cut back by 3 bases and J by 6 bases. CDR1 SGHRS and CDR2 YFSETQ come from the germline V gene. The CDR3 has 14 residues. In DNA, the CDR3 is TGCGCCAGCAGCTCGGGACAGGGGGACTTCGAGCAGTACTTC. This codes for CASSSGQGDFEQYF.

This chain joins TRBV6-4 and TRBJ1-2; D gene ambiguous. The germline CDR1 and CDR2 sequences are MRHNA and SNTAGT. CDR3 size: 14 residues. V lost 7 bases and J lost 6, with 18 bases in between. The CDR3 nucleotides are TGTGCCAGCACATCGAAGGGTGGGAGTAATGGCTACACCTTC. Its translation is CASTSKGGSNGYTF.

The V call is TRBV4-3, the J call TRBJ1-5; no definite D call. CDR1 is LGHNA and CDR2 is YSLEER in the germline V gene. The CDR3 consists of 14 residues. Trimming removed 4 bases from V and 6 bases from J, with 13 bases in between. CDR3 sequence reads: CASSLLRGSQPQHF. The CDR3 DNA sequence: TGCGCCAGCAGCCTACTGCGGGGAAGTCAGCCCCAGCATTTT.

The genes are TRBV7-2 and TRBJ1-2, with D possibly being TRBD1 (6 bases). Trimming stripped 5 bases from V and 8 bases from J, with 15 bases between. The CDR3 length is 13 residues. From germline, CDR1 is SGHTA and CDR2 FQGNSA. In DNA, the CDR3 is TGTGCCAGCAGCATTACAGGGTATAGCGGCTACACCTTC. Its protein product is CASSITGYSGYTF.

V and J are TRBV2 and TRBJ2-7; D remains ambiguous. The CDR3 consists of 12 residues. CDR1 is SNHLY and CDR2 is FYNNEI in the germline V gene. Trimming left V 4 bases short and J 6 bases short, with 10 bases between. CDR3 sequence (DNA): TGTGCCAGCAGTGTTCGGGTGGGCGAGCAGTACTTC. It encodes CASSVRVGEQYF.

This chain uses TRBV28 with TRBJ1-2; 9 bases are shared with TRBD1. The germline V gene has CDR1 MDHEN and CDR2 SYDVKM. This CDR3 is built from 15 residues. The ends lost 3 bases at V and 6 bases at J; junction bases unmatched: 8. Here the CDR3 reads CASSFMGQGQDGYTF. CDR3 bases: TGTGCCAGCAGTTTTATGGGACAGGGACAAGATGGCTACACCTTC.

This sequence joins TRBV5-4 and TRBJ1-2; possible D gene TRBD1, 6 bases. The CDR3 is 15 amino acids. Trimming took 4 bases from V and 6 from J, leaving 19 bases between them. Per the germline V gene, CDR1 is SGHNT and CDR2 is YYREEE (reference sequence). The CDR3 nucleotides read TGTGCCAGCAGCCAAAAAACACACAGGGCCCATGGCTACACCTTC. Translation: CASSQKTHRAHGYTF.

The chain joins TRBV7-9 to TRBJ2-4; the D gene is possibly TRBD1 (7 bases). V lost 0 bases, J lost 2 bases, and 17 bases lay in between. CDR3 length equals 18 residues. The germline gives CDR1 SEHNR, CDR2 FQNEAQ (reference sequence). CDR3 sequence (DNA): TGTGCCAGCAGCTTAGCCAGCGGGTGGAGGGGGCCCAAAAACATTCAGTACTTC. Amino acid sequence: CASSLASGWRGPKNIQYF.

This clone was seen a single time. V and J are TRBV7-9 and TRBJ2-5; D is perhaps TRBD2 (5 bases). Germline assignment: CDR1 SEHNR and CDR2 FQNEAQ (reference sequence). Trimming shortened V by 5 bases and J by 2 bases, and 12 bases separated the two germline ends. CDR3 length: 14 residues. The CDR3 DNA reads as TGTGCCAGCAGCCCCGGACTGTTTCAAGAGACCCAGTACTTC. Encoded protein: CASSPGLFQETQYF.

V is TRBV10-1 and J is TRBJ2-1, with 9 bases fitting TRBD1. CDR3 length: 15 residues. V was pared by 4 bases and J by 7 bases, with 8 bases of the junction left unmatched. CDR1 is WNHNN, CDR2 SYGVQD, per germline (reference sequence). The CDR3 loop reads CASSVGTGWRNEQFF. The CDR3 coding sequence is TGCGCCAGCAGTGTGGGGACAGGGTGGCGGAATGAGCAGTTCTTC.

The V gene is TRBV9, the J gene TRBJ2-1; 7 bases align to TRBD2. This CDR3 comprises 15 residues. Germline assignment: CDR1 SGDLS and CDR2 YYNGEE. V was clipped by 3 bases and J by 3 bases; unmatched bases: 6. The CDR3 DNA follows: TGTGCCAGCAGCGCCCGGGAGGCCCACTACAATGAGCAGTTCTTC. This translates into CASSAREAHYNEQFF.

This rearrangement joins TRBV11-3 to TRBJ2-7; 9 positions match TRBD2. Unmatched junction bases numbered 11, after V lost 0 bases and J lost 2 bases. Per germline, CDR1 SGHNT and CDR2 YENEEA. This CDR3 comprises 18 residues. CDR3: CASSLDFSLGGRAYEQYF. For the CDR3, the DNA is TGTGCCAGCAGCTTAGATTTCTCTCTCGGCGGGAGGGCCTACGAGCAGTACTTC.

The chain's CDR3 is CASSAAGPRGKNIQYF. CDR3 in DNA: TGTGCCAGCAGCGCCGCCGGCCCAAGGGGCAAAAACATTCAGTACTTC. This chain connects TRBV5-6 to TRBJ2-4; TRBD1 might be the D (5 bases). Trimming took off 4 bases at V and 3 bases at J, with 17 bases between the two ends. CDR3 length: 16 residues. The V gene's germline CDR1 is SGHDT and CDR2 YYEEEE.

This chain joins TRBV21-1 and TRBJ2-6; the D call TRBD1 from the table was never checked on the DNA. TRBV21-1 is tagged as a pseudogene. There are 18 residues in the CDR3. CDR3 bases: TGTGCCAGCAGCCTTTCTCAGCCCCAGGGCTCTGGGGCCAACGTCCTGACTTTC. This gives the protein CASSLSQPQGSGANVLTF.

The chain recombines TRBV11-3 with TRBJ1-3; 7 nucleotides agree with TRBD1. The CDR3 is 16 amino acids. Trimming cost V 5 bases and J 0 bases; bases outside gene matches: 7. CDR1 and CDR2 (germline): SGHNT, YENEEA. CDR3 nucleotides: TGTGCCAGCAGCCTACGGACAGGTCGCTCTGGAAACACCATATATTTT. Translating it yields CASSLRTGRSGNTIYF.

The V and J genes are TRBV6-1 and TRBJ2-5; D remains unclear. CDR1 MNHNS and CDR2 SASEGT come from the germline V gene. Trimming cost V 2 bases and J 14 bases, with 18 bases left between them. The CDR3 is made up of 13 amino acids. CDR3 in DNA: TGTGCCAGCAGTGAACACCTCCGCAGACACCAATACTTC. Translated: CASSEHLRRHQYF.

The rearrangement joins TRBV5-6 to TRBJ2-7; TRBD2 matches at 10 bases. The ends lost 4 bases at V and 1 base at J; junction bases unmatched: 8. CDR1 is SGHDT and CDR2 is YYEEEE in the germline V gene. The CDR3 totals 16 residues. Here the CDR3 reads CASSLLAGAPSYEQYF. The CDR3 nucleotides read TGTGCCAGCAGCCTTCTAGCGGGAGCACCATCCTACGAGCAGTACTTC.

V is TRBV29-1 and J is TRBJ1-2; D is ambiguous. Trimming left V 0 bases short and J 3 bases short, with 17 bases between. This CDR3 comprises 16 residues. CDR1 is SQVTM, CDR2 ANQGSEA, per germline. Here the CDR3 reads CSVEDHKSGEDYGYTF. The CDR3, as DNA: TGCAGCGTTGAAGATCATAAATCCGGGGAGGACTATGGCTACACCTTC. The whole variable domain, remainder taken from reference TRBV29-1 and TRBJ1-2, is SAVISQKPSRDICQRGTSLTIQCQVDSQVTMMFWYRQQPGQSLTLIATANQGSEATYESGFVIDKFPISRPNLTFSTLTVSNMSPEDSSIYLCSVEDHKSGEDYGYTFGSGTRLTVV.

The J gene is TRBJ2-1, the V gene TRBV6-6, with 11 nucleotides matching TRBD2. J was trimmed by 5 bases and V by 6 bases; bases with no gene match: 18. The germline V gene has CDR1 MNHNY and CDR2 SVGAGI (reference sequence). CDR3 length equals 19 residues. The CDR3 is CASSYRTGLAGHVHNEQFF. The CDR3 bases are TGTGCCAGCAGCTACAGGACCGGACTAGCGGGTCACGTACACAATGAGCAGTTCTTC.

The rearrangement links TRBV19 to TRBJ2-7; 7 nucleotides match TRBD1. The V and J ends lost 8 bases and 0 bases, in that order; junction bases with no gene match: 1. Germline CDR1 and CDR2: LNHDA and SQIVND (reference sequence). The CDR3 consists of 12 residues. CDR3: CASGQASYEQYF. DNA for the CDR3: TGTGCCAGTGGACAGGCCTCCTACGAGCAGTACTTC.

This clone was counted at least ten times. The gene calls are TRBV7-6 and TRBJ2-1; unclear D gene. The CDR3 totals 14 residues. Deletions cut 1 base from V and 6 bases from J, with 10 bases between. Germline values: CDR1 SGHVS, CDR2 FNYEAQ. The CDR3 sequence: CASSLGLPGNEQFF. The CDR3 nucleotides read TGTGCCAGCAGCTTAGGACTCCCGGGCAATGAGCAGTTCTTC.

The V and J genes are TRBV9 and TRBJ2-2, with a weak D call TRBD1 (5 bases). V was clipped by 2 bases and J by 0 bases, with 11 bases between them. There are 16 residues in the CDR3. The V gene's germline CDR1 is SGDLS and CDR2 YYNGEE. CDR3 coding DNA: TGTGCCAGCAGCGTTCTTCCAGGGTCGAACACCGGGGAGCTGTTTTTT. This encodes CASSVLPGSNTGELFF.

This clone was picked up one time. The CDR3 coding sequence is TGTGCCAGTACCATCGGGGGGATGAACACTGAAGCTTTCTTT. It encodes CASTIGGMNTEAFF. The genes are TRBV19 and TRBJ1-1; TRBD1 might be the D (5 bases). The CDR3 length is 14 residues. Germline values: CDR1 LNHDA, CDR2 SQIVND (reference sequence). Between the trimmed V and J ends, which lost 7 bases and 0 bases, there was a span of 12 bases.